Listed here are 18 T cell receptor beta chains from one sample, sequenced in a study of breast tumors, draining lymph nodes, adjacent tissues. TCRdb re-called the multiplex PCR reads with MiXCR, one entry per CDR3 protein. The data contain 20,000 or so distinct CDR3 sequences, 32% of them singletons. The sample consisted of breast tumor tissue. These receptors were collected from a female donor with breast cancer. Some clones in this sample may be carry-over from other donors' samples.

This clonotype was picked up many times. CDR3 amino acids: CASSPGSAPSTDTQYF. The CDR3 bases are TGTGCCAGCAGCCCCGGGTCGGCACCTAGCACAGATACGCAGTATTTT. The chain recombines TRBV9 with TRBJ2-3, with D unresolved. V was clipped by 4 bases and J by 0 bases, with 15 bases between them. This CDR3 has 16 amino acids. In germline, CDR1 is SGDLS, CDR2 YYNGEE.

The chain uses TRBV7-8 and TRBJ2-7; TRBD1 agrees at 8 bases. The CDR3 is 14 amino acids. V lost 1 base, J lost 7 bases, and 6 bases stayed unmatched. CDR1 and CDR2 from the germline V gene are SGHVS and FQNEAQ. The CDR3 sequence: CASSLEQGGREQYF. For the CDR3, the DNA is TGTGCCAGCAGCTTAGAACAGGGGGGCCGAGAGCAGTACTTC.

In this sample, this clonotype turned up many times. The chain is built from TRBV9 and TRBJ2-2; maybe TRBD2 (7 bases). Trimming took 4 bases from V and 4 from J, leaving 17 bases between them. The CDR3 runs 16 residues. Germline values: CDR1 SGDLS, CDR2 YYNGEE. Here the CDR3 reads CASSQNVGGATGELFF. As DNA, the CDR3 is TGTGCCAGCAGCCAAAATGTGGGGGGGGCCACCGGGGAGCTGTTTTTT.

By share, this clonotype ranks as medium-sized (0.01 to 0.1%). The rearrangement joins TRBV30 to TRBJ1-6, with TRBD1 matching over 8 bases. V trimming: 3 bases; J trimming: 10 bases; junction bases outside the gene matches: 8. The CDR3 covers 14 residues. CDR1 and CDR2 from the germline V gene are GTSNPN and SVGIG (reference sequence). CDR3 amino acids: CAWRGTGGYSPLHF. The CDR3 coding sequence is TGTGCCTGGAGGGGGACAGGCGGGTACTCACCCCTCCACTTT.

To note about this clonotype: The junction differs from germline at one of its ends, possibly a read error. V is TRBV10-3 and J is TRBJ2-1; D is perhaps TRBD1 (5 bases). The CDR3 extends over 14 amino acids. The V gene's germline CDR1 is ENHRY and CDR2 SYGVKD. The CDR3: CAISGQGSVNERFF. CDR3 nucleotide sequence: TGTGCCATCAGTGGCCAGGGATCAGTGAATGAGCGGTTCTTC.

This chain uses TRBV28 with TRBJ1-4; D gene unclear. CDR1 is MDHEN and CDR2 is SYDVKM in the germline V gene. The CDR3 runs to 14 residues. Trimming stripped 3 bases from V and 2 bases from J, with 7 bases between. The CDR3 here is CASSLLGTNEKLFF. CDR3 DNA: TGTGCCAGCAGTTTGTTAGGGACTAATGAAAAACTGTTTTTT.

This clonotype was counted a single time. The conserved phenylalanine or tryptophan normally closing the CDR3 is absent here, so this likely arose from a read error. This chain links TRBV28 with TRBJ2-7, with 9 nucleotides matching TRBD1. CDR1 MDHEN and CDR2 SYDVKM come from the germline V gene. V was clipped by 8 bases and J by 1 base; unmatched bases: 6. The CDR3 length is 14 residues. CDR3 DNA: TGTGCCAGCCTAGGACAGGGGTCTTCCTACGAGCAGTACCTC. This translates into CASLGQGSSYEQYL.

This clonotype has a count of ten or more. The chain uses TRBV20-1 and TRBJ2-1; D is perhaps TRBD2 (5 bases). Trimming stripped 0 bases from V and 2 bases from J, with 11 bases between. Looked up from germline, CDR1 is DFQATT and CDR2 is SNEGSKA (reference sequence). This CDR3 has 15 residues. The CDR3 region is CSARDEGSAYNEQFF. The CDR3 bases are TGCAGTGCTAGAGATGAGGGATCGGCCTACAATGAGCAGTTCTTC.

This clonotype has at least ten counts. This chain links TRBV7-9 with TRBJ1-4; no definite D call. V was cut by 6 bases and J by 4 bases, with 15 bases left in between. CDR1 and CDR2 (germline): SEHNR, FQNEAQ (reference sequence). CDR3 length: 15 amino acids. The CDR3: CASSSWTDRNEKLFF. CDR3 DNA sequence: TGTGCCAGCAGTTCCTGGACGGATCGTAATGAAAAACTGTTTTTT.

This clonotype has a count of ten or more. The genes are TRBV6-1 and TRBJ2-5, with D perhaps given as TRBD1 or TRBD2 (5 bases each). V lost 6 bases, J lost 4 bases, and 15 bases lay in between. Looked up from germline, CDR1 is MNHNS and CDR2 is SASEGT. This CDR3 is built from 14 residues. The CDR3 nucleotides read TGTGCCAGCAGGGGGTGGGGGAGCGGAGAGACCCAGTACTTC. Amino acid sequence: CASRGWGSGETQYF.

This clonotype was detected ten times or more. The genes are TRBV12-3 or TRBV12-4 and TRBJ2-3, with TRBD1 identical over 7 bases. With V trimmed by 7 bases and J by 2 bases, 12 bases remained unmatched. The CDR3 is 16 amino acids. As DNA, the CDR3 is TGTGCCAGCACCCCCCTCACAGGGGCCGCCACAGATACGCAGTATTTT. This gives the protein CASTPLTGAATDTQYF.

This clonotype came up many times. A read error is possible here, since a much larger clone lies one base away. V gene TRBV2 combines with J gene TRBJ1-3; 9 bases align to TRBD1. CDR1 SNHLY and CDR2 FYNNEI come from the germline V gene. The CDR3 length is 15 residues. DNA of the CDR3: TGTACCAGTTGGGACCGGGACAGGGATGGAAACACCATATATTTT. Its protein is CTSWDRDRDGNTIYF. Full variable domain (missing parts from reference TRBV2 and TRBJ1-3): EPEVTQTPSHQVTQMGQEVILRCVPISNHLYFYWYRQILGQKVEFLVSFYNNEISEKSEIFDDQFSVERPDGSNFTLKIRSTKLEDSAMYFCTSWDRDRDGNTIYFGEGSWLTVV.

In its sample, this clonotype was seen a few times. A read error may be the cause here, since a much bigger clone is one base away. V gene TRBV3-1 combines with J gene TRBJ2-6; D gene unclear. V was pared by 8 bases and J by 4 bases, with 9 bases between. CDR3 length: 13 amino acids. Germline V lookup: CDR1 LGHDT, CDR2 YNNKEL (reference sequence). The CDR3 here is CASWSPGANVLTF. Here the CDR3 DNA reads TGTGCCAGCTGGTCTCCAGGGGCCAACGTCCTGACTTTC.

This clonotype was seen at least ten times. The chain is built from TRBV7-6 and TRBJ2-7; 8 bases line up with TRBD2. J gave up 3 bases and V 5 bases, and 6 bases lay outside the gene matches. Germline CDR1 SGHVS, CDR2 FNYEAQ. CDR3 length: 14 residues. This chain's CDR3 is CASSPRGGYYEQYF. The CDR3 DNA is TGTGCCAGCAGCCCCCGGGGGGGGTACTACGAGCAGTACTTC.

This clonotype was counted ten times or more. The chain combines TRBV7-2 with TRBJ2-1; TRBD2 aligns across 9 bases. J lost 4 bases, V lost 5 bases, and 9 bases had no gene match. This CDR3 contains 16 residues. Germline V CDR1 and CDR2: SGHTA, FQGNSA. The CDR3 loop reads CASSEDASGAYNEQFF. DNA for the CDR3: TGTGCCAGCAGCGAAGATGCTAGCGGGGCATACAATGAGCAGTTCTTC.

This sequence joins TRBV28 and TRBJ1-1; 8 positions match TRBD1. Per the germline V gene, CDR1 is MDHEN and CDR2 is SYDVKM. The J segment lost 3 bases and the V segment lost 5 bases, leaving 8 bases of the junction unmatched. This CDR3 has 15 amino acids. CDR3 in amino acids: CASSIPQGGHTEAFF. The CDR3 DNA is TGTGCCAGCAGTATTCCACAGGGGGGACACACTGAAGCTTTCTTT. Drawing the rest from reference TRBV28 and TRBJ1-1, the complete variable domain is DVKVTQSSRYLVKRTGEKVFLECVQDMDHENMFWYRQDPGLGLRLIYFSYDVKMKEKGDIPEGYSVSREKKERFSLILESASTNQTSMYLCASSIPQGGHTEAFFGQGTRLTVV.

The rearrangement uses TRBV2 and TRBJ2-3, with unresolved D. Germline V gene sequence: CDR1 SNHLY, CDR2 FYNNEI. The CDR3 is made up of 10 amino acids. Trimming shortened V by 6 bases and J by 5 bases, and 3 bases separated the two germline ends. The CDR3 coding sequence is TGTGCCAGCAGAGGAGATACGCAGTATTTT. Amino acids: CASRGDTQYF. Full variable domain (outside the CDR3, taken from reference TRBV2 and TRBJ2-3): EPEVTQTPSHQVTQMGQEVILRCVPISNHLYFYWYRQILGQKVEFLVSFYNNEISEKSEIFDDQFSVERPDGSNFTLKIRSTKLEDSAMYFCASRGDTQYFGPGTRLTVL.

A remark on this clonotype: The CDR3 carries no conserved terminal phenylalanine or tryptophan, so it likely arises from a read error. The genes are TRBV5-1 and TRBJ2-7, with 7 positions matching TRBD1. With 4 bases clipped from V and 2 bases from J, the junction kept 6 bases outside the gene matches. Germline assignment: CDR1 SGHRS and CDR2 YFSETQ. CDR3 length: 14 amino acids. CDR3 region: CASSLEGAAYEQYL. CDR3 DNA: TGCGCCAGCAGCCTAGAGGGGGCTGCCTACGAGCAGTACCTC.